One and the same sample provided the 7 T cell receptor beta chains below, sequenced in a study of blood T cell repertoires in COVID-19. Produced via immunoSEQ multiplex PCR; TCRdb's table is partial and in-frame only. This table has tens of thousands of clones, around 90% appearing once. The sample taken for sequencing was peripheral blood. These receptors came from a human donor in a cohort sampled during active COVID-19.

The rearrangement joins TRBV1 to TRBJ2-7; the table's D call, TRBD2, was not checked against the DNA. TRBV1 is labeled a pseudogene. This CDR3 has 18 amino acids. CDR3 in DNA: TGCACCAGCAGCCAAAGTATCCTAGCGGGAGGGGAAACCTACGAGCAGTACTTC. As protein: CTSSQSILAGGETYEQYF.

The chain couples TRBV7-2 to TRBJ2-7; TRBD1 agrees at 9 bases. Germline values: CDR1 SGHTA, CDR2 FQGNSA. Losses at the gene ends were 5 bases for V and 6 bases for J; bases not matched to a gene: 8. The length of the CDR3 is 14 residues. CDR3 residues: CASSPATGGREQYF. The CDR3 nucleotides are TGTGCCAGCAGCCCGGCGACAGGGGGTCGCGAGCAGTACTTC.

V and J are TRBV3-1 (or the pseudogene TRBV3-2) and TRBJ2-2, with no clear D. The CDR3 spans 15 residues. The V gene's germline CDR1 is LGHDT and CDR2 YNNKEL (reference sequence). Trimming took 5 bases from V and 4 from J, leaving 14 bases between them. Here the CDR3 reads CASSDYGGGTGELFF. CDR3 coding DNA: TGTGCCAGCAGCGATTACGGCGGCGGCACCGGGGAGCTGTTTTTT.

The chain combines TRBV9 with TRBJ2-7; unclear D gene. This CDR3 is built from 14 residues. In germline, CDR1 is SGDLS, CDR2 YYNGEE. V lost 2 bases and J lost 1, with 10 bases in between. CDR3 DNA sequence: TGTGCCAGCAGCGTGAGATTTGAATCCTACGAGCAGTACTTC. Its translation: CASSVRFESYEQYF.

The chain has TRBV5-1 and TRBJ1-2, with D possibly being TRBD1 (6 bases). The CDR3 is 14 amino acids. Trimming shortened V by 0 bases and J by 4 bases, and 10 bases separated the two germline ends. Germline CDR1 is SGHRS and CDR2 is YFSETQ. CDR3 DNA sequence: TGCGCCAGCAGCTTGGGGGGGCCTTTCTATGGCTACACCTTC. This sequence encodes CASSLGGPFYGYTF.

The chain has TRBV7-9 and TRBJ2-1; 16 nucleotides match TRBD2. This CDR3 contains 16 residues. The germline CDR1 and CDR2 sequences are SEHNR and FQNEAQ (reference sequence). With 5 bases clipped from V and 8 bases from J, the junction kept 6 bases outside the gene matches. The chain's CDR3 is CASSQGLAGGSDEQFF. The CDR3 coding sequence is TGTGCCAGCAGCCAGGGACTAGCGGGAGGGTCGGATGAGCAGTTCTTC.

The chain has TRBV19 and TRBJ1-5, with 8 nucleotides matching TRBD1. Looked up from germline, CDR1 is LNHDA and CDR2 is SQIVND (reference sequence). The V segment lost 6 bases and the J segment 0 bases; nucleotides outside the gene matches: 13. The CDR3 extends over 18 amino acids. CDR3 DNA: TGTGCCAGTAGCCCTGGGCCCGGACAGGGCAATAGCAATCAGCCCCAGCATTTT. Its protein product is CASSPGPGQGNSNQPQHF.